The 5 T cell receptor beta chains given below trace back to one sample, sequenced in a study of monozygotic twins with inflammatory bowel disease. TCRdb reprocessed the 5' RACE reads and keeps a single row for each CDR3 protein, giving no DNA. The sample table includes approximately 400,000 distinct CDR3 sequences. Material for sequencing was blood. The receptors were gathered from a human donor with ulcerative colitis or Crohn's disease, or a healthy co-twin of an affected twin (not recorded which).

This rearrangement joins TRBV7-3 to TRBJ2-5; TCRdb names TRBD1, which stays unverified in the absence of DNA. The germline CDR1 and CDR2 sequences are SGHTA and FQGTGA. The CDR3 runs to 17 residues. The CDR3 region is CASSIGYRGRGGETQYF.

The chain links TRBV12-3 or TRBV12-4 to TRBJ2-3; the D call from TCRdb, TRBD2, cannot be confirmed without DNA. There are 18 residues in the CDR3. CDR3 in amino acids: CASSLTELLAGGPDTQYF.

The rearrangement joins TRBV7-2 to TRBJ2-1; absent DNA, TCRdb's TRBD2 call cannot be checked. Per the germline V gene, CDR1 is SGHTA and CDR2 is FQGNSA. There are 15 residues in the CDR3. CDR3 region: CASSLDRTRYNEQFF.

V gene TRBV5-1 combines with J gene TRBJ2-1; TCRdb designates TRBD1, a call that cannot be tested without DNA. The germline V gene encodes CDR1 SGHRS and CDR2 YFSETQ. The CDR3 length is 15 residues. The CDR3 sequence: CASSLVGAAYNEQFF.

The chain has TRBV4-2 and TRBJ2-7; without DNA, the TCRdb call of TRBD2 cannot be checked. CDR1 LGHNA and CDR2 YNFKEQ come from the germline V gene. The CDR3 consists of 17 residues. The CDR3 loop reads CASSQDLSGGFSYEQYF.